Given below is one T cell receptor beta chain in context. The sample is drawn from a study of blood T cell repertoires in COVID-19. Study background: Sites in the United States, Italy and Spain provided acute and convalescent COVID-19 samples. Sources were T cells, B-cell-depleted T cells, or PBMCs; the material itself was cDNA or gDNA.

Participants, about 18 to 90 years old, spanned 25 or so US areas. There are 13 residues in the CDR3. V lost 8 bases to trimming and J lost 4 bases, with 15 bases between them. The germline CDR1 and CDR2 sequences are GTSNPN and SVGIG (reference sequence). In the original workflow: For nucleated cells, counts were estimated from reference gene primer amplification. Repertoires were generated with immunoSEQ multiplex PCR, while TCRdb's copy carries only in-frame clones and drops some. The V and J calls and the clone size are those of that table, but D and trimming were determined from the DNA. The table includes 220,000 or so clones, 84% detected once.

The TCR was taken from a woman aged 40 to 55 who had recovered from COVID-19. The chain joins TRBV30 to TRBJ1-5; tentatively, D is TRBD1 (5 bases). The sample taken for sequencing was PBMCs or T cells enriched from blood (not recorded which). CDR3 nucleotides: TGTGCCGGAGGAGTGGGGGGAAATCAGCCCCAGCATTTT. Its translation is CAGGVGGNQPQHF. The complete variable domain, with remaining parts taken from reference TRBV30 and TRBJ1-5, reads SQTIHQWPATLVQPVGSPLSLECTVEGTSNPNLYWYRQAAGRGLQLLFYSVGIGQISSEVPQNLSASRPQDRQFILSSKKLLLSDSGFYLCAGGVGGNQPQHFGDGTRLSIL.